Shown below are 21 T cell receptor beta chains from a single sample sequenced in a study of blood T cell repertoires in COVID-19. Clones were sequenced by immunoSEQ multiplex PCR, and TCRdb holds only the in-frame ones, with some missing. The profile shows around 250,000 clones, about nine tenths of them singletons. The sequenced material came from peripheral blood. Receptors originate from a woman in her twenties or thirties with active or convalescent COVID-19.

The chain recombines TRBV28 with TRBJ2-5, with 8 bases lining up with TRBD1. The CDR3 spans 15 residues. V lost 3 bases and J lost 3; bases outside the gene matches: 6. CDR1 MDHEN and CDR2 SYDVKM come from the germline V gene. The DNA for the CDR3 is TGTGCCAGCAGTTTCCCCGGACAGGGAGAAGAGACCCAGTACTTC. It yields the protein CASSFPGQGEETQYF.

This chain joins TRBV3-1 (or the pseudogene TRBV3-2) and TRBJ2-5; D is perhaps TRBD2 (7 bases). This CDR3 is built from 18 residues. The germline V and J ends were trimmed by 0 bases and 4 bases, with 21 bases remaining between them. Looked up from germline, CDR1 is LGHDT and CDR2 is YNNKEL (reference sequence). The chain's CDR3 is CASSQDLFTRGGGETQYF. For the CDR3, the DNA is TGTGCCAGCAGCCAAGATCTGTTTACGAGGGGGGGTGGAGAGACCCAGTACTTC.

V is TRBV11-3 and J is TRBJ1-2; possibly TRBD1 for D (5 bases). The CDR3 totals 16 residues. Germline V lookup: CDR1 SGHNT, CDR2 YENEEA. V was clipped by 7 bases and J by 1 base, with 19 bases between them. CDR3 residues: CASTSVTAECNYGYTF. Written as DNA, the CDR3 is TGTGCCAGCACTAGCGTGACAGCTGAATGTAACTATGGCTACACCTTC.

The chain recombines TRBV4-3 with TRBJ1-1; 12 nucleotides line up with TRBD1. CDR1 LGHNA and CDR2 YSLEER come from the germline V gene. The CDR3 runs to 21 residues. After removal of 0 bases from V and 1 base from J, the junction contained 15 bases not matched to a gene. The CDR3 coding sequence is TGCGCCAGCAGCCAAGATATCCCGGGACAGGGGGCAGTAGTTGGGAACACTGAAGCTTTCTTT. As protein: CASSQDIPGQGAVVGNTEAFF.

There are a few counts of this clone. The DNA for the CDR3 is TGTGCCAGCAGCTCCGGTGGAAGAGGAGAGACCCAGTACTTC. Protein sequence: CASSSGGRGETQYF. The V gene is TRBV7-3, the J gene TRBJ2-5; no clear D. CDR1 is SGHTA and CDR2 is FQGTGA in the germline V gene. The CDR3 has 14 residues. Between the trimmed V and J ends, which lost 4 bases and 4 bases, there was a span of 13 bases.

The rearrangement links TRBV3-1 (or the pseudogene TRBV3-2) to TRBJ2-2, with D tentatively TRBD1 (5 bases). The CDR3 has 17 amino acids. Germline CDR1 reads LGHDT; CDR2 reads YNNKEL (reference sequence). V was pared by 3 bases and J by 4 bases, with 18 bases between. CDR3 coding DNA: TGTGCCAGCAGCCAGGGGCGGACCAAGTTAATCACCGGGGAGCTGTTTTTT. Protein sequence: CASSQGRTKLITGELFF.

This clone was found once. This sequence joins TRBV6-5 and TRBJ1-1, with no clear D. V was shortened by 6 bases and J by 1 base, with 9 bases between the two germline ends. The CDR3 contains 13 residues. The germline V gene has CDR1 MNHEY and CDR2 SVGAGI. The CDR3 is CASSETGNTEAFF. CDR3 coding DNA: TGTGCCAGCAGCGAGACGGGGAACACTGAAGCTTTCTTT.

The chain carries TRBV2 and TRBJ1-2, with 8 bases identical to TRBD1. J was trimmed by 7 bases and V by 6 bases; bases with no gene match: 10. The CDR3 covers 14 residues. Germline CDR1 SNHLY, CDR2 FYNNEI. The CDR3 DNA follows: TGTGCCAGCAGCCCACTACAGGGGGGCTCTGGCTACACCTTC. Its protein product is CASSPLQGGSGYTF. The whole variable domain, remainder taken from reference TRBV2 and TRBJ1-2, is EPEVTQTPSHQVTQMGQEVILRCVPISNHLYFYWYRQILGQKVEFLVSFYNNEISEKSEIFDDQFSVERPDGSNFTLKIRSTKLEDSAMYFCASSPLQGGSGYTFGSGTRLTVV.

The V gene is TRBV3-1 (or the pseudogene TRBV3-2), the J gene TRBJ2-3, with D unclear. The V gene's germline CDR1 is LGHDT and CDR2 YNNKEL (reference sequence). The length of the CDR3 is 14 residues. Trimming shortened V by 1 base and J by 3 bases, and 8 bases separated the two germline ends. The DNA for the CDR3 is TGTGCCAGCAGCCAAGCTCCTAGGACAGATACGCAGTATTTT. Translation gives CASSQAPRTDTQYF.

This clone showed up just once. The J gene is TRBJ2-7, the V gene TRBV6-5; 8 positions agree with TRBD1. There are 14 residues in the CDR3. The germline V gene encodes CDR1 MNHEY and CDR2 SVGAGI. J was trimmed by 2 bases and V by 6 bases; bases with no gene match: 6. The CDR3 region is CASRAGGQTYEQYF. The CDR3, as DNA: TGTGCCAGCAGGGCAGGGGGCCAAACCTACGAGCAGTACTTC.

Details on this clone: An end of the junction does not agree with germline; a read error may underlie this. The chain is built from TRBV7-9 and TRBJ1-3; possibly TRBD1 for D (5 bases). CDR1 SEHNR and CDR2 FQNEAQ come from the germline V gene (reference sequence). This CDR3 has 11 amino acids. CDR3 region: CASSLGGGLHF. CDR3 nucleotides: TGTGCCAGCAGCTTAGGTGGGGGACTGCATTTT.

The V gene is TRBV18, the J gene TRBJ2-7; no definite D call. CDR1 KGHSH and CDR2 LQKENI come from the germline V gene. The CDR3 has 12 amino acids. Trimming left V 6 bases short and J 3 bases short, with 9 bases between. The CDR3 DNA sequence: TGTGCCAGCTCGGAGACCCTCTACGAGCAGTACTTC. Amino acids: CASSETLYEQYF.

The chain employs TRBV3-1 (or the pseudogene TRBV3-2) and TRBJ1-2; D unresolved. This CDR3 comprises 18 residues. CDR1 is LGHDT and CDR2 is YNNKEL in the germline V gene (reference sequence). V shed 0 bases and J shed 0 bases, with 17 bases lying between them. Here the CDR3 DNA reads TGTGCCAGCAGCCAAGATCTAGACTCTGTTTCCCCTAACTATGGCTACACCTTC. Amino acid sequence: CASSQDLDSVSPNYGYTF.

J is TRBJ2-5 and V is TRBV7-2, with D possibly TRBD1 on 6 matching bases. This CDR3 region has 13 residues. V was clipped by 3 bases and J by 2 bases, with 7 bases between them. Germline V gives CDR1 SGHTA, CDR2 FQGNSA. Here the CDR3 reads CASSFRGQETQYF. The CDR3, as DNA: TGTGCCAGCAGCTTCAGGGGACAAGAGACCCAGTACTTC.

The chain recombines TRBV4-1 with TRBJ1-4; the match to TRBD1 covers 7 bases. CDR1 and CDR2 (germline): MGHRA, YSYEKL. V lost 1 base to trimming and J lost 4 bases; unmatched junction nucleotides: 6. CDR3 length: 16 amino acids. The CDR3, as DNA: TGCGCCAGCAGCCAAGCGACAGGGAGACGTAATGAAAAACTGTTTTTT. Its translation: CASSQATGRRNEKLFF.

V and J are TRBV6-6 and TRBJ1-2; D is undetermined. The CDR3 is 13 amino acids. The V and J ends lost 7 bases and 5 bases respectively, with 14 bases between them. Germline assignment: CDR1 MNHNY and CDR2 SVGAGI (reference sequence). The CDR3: CASTSRRIYGYTF. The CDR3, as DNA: TGTGCCAGCACCTCCCGGCGGATTTATGGCTACACCTTC.

The CDR3 sequence is CASSQDKVRQIYNSPLHF. In DNA form, the CDR3 reads TGCGCCAGCAGCCAAGATAAGGTGCGGCAGATATATAATTCACCCCTCCACTTT. This sequence joins TRBV4-1 and TRBJ1-6; D call uncertain. Germline V CDR1 and CDR2: MGHRA, YSYEKL. The CDR3 is made up of 18 amino acids. Trimming took 0 bases from V and 4 from J, leaving 16 bases between them.

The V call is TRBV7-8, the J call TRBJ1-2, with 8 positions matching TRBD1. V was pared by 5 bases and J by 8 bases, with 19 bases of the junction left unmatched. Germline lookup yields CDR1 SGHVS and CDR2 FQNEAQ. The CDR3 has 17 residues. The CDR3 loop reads CASSGWDRLRGQGGYTF. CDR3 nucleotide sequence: TGTGCCAGCAGCGGGTGGGACAGGTTAAGGGGTCAAGGCGGCTACACCTTC.

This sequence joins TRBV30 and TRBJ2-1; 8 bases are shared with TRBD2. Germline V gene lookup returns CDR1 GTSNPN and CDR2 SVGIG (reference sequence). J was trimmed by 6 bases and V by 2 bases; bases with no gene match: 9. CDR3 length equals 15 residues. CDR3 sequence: CAWSFRSGGPNEQFF. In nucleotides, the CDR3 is TGTGCCTGGAGTTTTAGGAGCGGGGGCCCCAATGAGCAGTTCTTC.

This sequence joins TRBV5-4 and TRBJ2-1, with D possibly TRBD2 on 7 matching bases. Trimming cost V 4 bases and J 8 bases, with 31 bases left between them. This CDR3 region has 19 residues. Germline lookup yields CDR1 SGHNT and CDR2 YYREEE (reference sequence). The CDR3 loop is CASSRTLPSAGASTDEQFF. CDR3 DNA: TGTGCCAGCAGCCGGACCCTACCTAGCGCGGGGGCCTCCACCGATGAGCAGTTCTTC.

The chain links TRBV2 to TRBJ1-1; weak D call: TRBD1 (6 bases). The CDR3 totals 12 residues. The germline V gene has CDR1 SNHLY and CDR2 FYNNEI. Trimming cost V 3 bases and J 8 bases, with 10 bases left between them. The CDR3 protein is CASSDPGTEAFF. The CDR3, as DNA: TGTGCCAGCAGTGACCCCGGGACAGAAGCTTTCTTT.